Following are 9 T cell receptor beta chains from one sample sequenced in a study of shared clonotypes between healthy human individuals (dated by TCRdb to the early 2020s). The library came from the immunoSEQ multiplex PCR assay. TCRdb took this table from immuneACCESS and kept in-frame rearrangements with V and J called. Such tables lack part of the clones; where checked against another copy, unresolved V genes explain under half of the gap, and the rest is unexplained. Here the sample has some 2 million clones; 85% to 95% occur a single time. The top ten constitute 0.1% to 0.15% of the sample. The specimen was naive CD4+ T cells sorted from blood. Read against the paper, the sample's cell subset or site label means: CD45RA+ positively selected. Source of these receptors: a man younger than 30 in good health.

A single count supports this clone. The sample contains more than one DNA sequence encoding this CDR3. The V gene is TRBV28, the J gene TRBJ1-2; D is unclear. CDR3 length equals 11 residues. The V gene's germline CDR1 is MDHEN and CDR2 SYDVKM. Trimming left V 6 bases short and J 8 bases short, with 10 bases between. Written as DNA, the CDR3 is TGTGCCAGCAGCCGGACTGGGGGCTACACCTTC. It yields the protein CASSRTGGYTF.

This chain uses TRBV7-2 with TRBJ2-3; TRBD1 or TRBD2 may be the D gene (5 bases each). CDR1 and CDR2 from the germline V gene are SGHTA and FQGNSA. The V end lost 5 bases, the J end lost 5 bases, and 11 bases lay between the germline ends. This CDR3 is built from 13 residues. This CDR3 is CASSPWDGDTQYF. The CDR3 bases are TGTGCCAGCAGCCCCTGGGACGGAGATACGCAGTATTTT.

This clone was recorded once. This sequence joins TRBV28 and TRBJ2-7; possibly TRBD2 for D (5 bases). This CDR3 comprises 18 residues. V lost 5 bases and J 5 bases, leaving 28 bases between the germline ends. Germline V gene lookup returns CDR1 MDHEN and CDR2 SYDVKM. DNA of the CDR3: TGTGCCAGCAGTCCCCGGCCCTTGAGTGATCGGGGTCGTCACGAGCAGTACTTC. Translation gives CASSPRPLSDRGRHEQYF.

This chain connects TRBV2 to TRBJ2-1; tentative D call: TRBD1 (6 bases). The CDR3 totals 15 residues. V was trimmed by 1 base and J by 8 bases, leaving 15 bases between them. Germline loops: CDR1 SNHLY, CDR2 FYNNEI. The CDR3 bases are TGTGCCAGCAGTGAAGTTGGAGGCCCAGGGGATGAGCAGTTCTTC. It specifies CASSEVGGPGDEQFF. Full variable domain (remainder filled in from reference TRBV2 and TRBJ2-1): EPEVTQTPSHQVTQMGQEVILRCVPISNHLYFYWYRQILGQKVEFLVSFYNNEISEKSEIFDDQFSVERPDGSNFTLKIRSTKLEDSAMYFCASSEVGGPGDEQFFGPGTRLTVL.

Turning to this clone: The final CDR3 position lacks the conserved phenylalanine or tryptophan, pointing to a likely read error. This rearrangement joins TRBV18 to TRBJ2-2, with 7 positions matching TRBD1. CDR3 length: 15 residues. Germline values: CDR1 KGHSH, CDR2 LQKENI. The junction had 9 bases not matched to a gene; V was cut back by 11 bases and J by 0 bases. The CDR3 DNA reads TGTGCCGGCCGAAAGGGGGCGACGAACACCGGGGAGCTGTTTTCT. Translation gives CAGRKGATNTGELFS.

Only one count was recorded for this clone. This sequence joins TRBV27 and TRBJ1-2; the D is unclear. Trimming left V 7 bases short and J 8 bases short, with 11 bases between. The CDR3 sequence is 11 residues long. CDR1 and CDR2 (germline): MNHEY, SMNVEV (reference sequence). This chain's CDR3 is CASKTQQGYTF. CDR3 bases: TGTGCCAGCAAGACCCAACAGGGCTACACCTTC.

The rearrangement joins TRBV19 to TRBJ2-1; D is perhaps TRBD2 (5 bases). The V end was cut by 6 bases, the J end by 3 bases, with 6 bases between. CDR3 length: 12 amino acids. Germline CDR1 is LNHDA and CDR2 is SQIVND (reference sequence). The CDR3 loop reads CASSGDYNEQFF. The DNA of the CDR3 is TGTGCCAGTAGCGGGGACTACAATGAGCAGTTCTTC. The full variable domain, completed using reference TRBV19 and TRBJ2-1, is DGGITQSPKYLFRKEGQNVTLSCEQNLNHDAMYWYRQDPGQGLRLIYYSQIVNDFQKGDIAEGYSVSREKKESFPLTVTSAQKNPTAFYLCASSGDYNEQFFGPGTRLTVL.

The rearrangement links TRBV6-1 to TRBJ1-6; D gene unclear. This CDR3 is 14 amino acids long. CDR1 and CDR2 (germline): MNHNS, SASEGT. The V end lost 6 bases, the J end lost 11 bases, and 17 bases lay between the germline ends. CDR3 sequence reads: CASRGGWVLAPLHF. Here the CDR3 DNA reads TGTGCCAGCAGGGGAGGGTGGGTGTTGGCACCCCTCCACTTT.

This chain uses TRBV5-1 with TRBJ2-5; tentatively, D is TRBD2 (7 bases). The CDR3 consists of 16 residues. Germline CDR1 is SGHRS and CDR2 is YFSETQ. The ends were cut back, 4 bases at V and 2 bases at J, with 18 bases in the middle. This CDR3 is CASSKGGGTLQETQYF. As DNA, the CDR3 is TGCGCCAGCAGCAAAGGGGGGGGGACCCTACAAGAGACCCAGTACTTC.